This T cell receptor beta chain came from a study of blood T cell repertoires in COVID-19. Overall study context: The United States, Italy and Spain were the sources of the acute and convalescent COVID-19 samples. T cells, B-cell-depleted T cells, or PBMCs provided the cDNA or gDNA that served as material.

In germline, CDR1 is LNHDA, CDR2 SQIVND (reference sequence). Trimming took off 8 bases at V and 1 base at J, with 13 bases between the two ends. The CDR3 totals 14 residues. As processed by the authors: Amplification of reference gene primers provided the estimated nucleated cell counts. Method: immunoSEQ multiplex PCR; TCRdb's copy keeps in-frame clones and lacks some. V and J calls and clone size are given by that table; D and trimming were obtained from the DNA. Altogether about 200,000 clones are present, around 80% being singletons, with the ten largest covering around an eighth. The sequenced sample was peripheral blood. V usage is TRBV19 and J usage is TRBJ2-3, with D maybe TRBD1 (6 bases). The TCR was taken from a middle-aged man who had recovered from COVID-19. In DNA, the CDR3 is TGTGCCAGTGCGATCCGACAGGGCACAGATACGCAGTATTTT. It encodes CASAIRQGTDTQYF. Full variable domain (outside the CDR3, taken from reference TRBV19 and TRBJ2-3): DGGITQSPKYLFRKEGQNVTLSCEQNLNHDAMYWYRQDPGQGLRLIYYSQIVNDFQKGDIAEGYSVSREKKESFPLTVTSAQKNPTAFYLCASAIRQGTDTQYFGPGTRLTVL.